This T cell receptor beta chain was identified during a study of T-cell reconstitution after alpha-beta-depleted transplantation in children. Whole-study findings and limits: T-cell counts and diversity at one year post-transplant came mainly from newly produced T cells. Some patients showed high day-60 TCRbeta diversity, which derived from surviving recipient T cells and thymic progenitors. Alpha-beta T cells present about two months after transplant were reported to originate from several hundred expanded graft clones.

The library targeted TCRbeta and was prepared with unique molecular identifiers. TCRdb fed the PCR reads into MiXCR, producing one record per CDR3 protein. The sample records a few hundred thousand distinct CDR3 sequences, about a tenth being singletons. This clonotype was found many times. Its antigen is not identified. The V end lost 3 bases, the J end lost 7 bases, and 24 bases lay between the germline ends. Germline V CDR1 and CDR2: LNHDA, SQIVND (reference sequence). The CDR3 is 17 amino acids. The genes are TRBV19 and TRBJ1-1, with a possible D match to TRBD1 (6 bases). The receptor comes from a child under three years old with acute myeloid leukemia, due to receive a stem cell transplant. The starting material was PBMCs, obtained before TCRalphabeta/CD19-depleted stem cell transplant. CDR3 DNA: TGTGCCAGTAGTATGCCGCCTTTAACCGGGACACGGTATGAAGCTTTCTTT. Its translation is CASSMPPLTGTRYEAFF.